This T cell receptor (beta chain) was sequenced in a study of cytomegalovirus exposure and HLA in healthy donors. The CDR3 length is 13 residues. V was pared by 6 bases and J by 5 bases, with 11 bases between. The germline CDR1 and CDR2 sequences are MNHEY and SMNVEV (reference sequence). The repertoire was sequenced with immunoSEQ multiplex PCR; TCRdb's copy has only in-frame clones and lacks some. The data hold some 350,000 clones, with approximately 86% observed a single time. The V call is TRBV27, the J call TRBJ2-1; tentatively, D is TRBD1 (5 bases). This TCR was sampled from a woman aged 25 to 39 in good health and CMV-seropositive. What was sequenced was PBMCs. Here the CDR3 DNA reads TGTGCCAGCAGAATAACAGGTGACAATGAGCAGTTCTTC. It translates to CASRITGDNEQFF.